This note documents a single T cell receptor (beta chain) sequence. Its antigen is currently unknown. Patients were ineligible given autoimmune disease history or systemic immunosuppression. The data stem from a study of OX40 agonist ivuxolimab in advanced cancers. Overall study context: Patients with hepatocellular carcinoma, melanoma, renal cell or head and neck cancer made up the dose-escalation patients. Study-level results: Among the lowest peripheral clonal expansion occurred in 0.1-3.0 mg/kg partial responders. Both blood CD4+ and CD8+ T cells showed clonal growth by week 6 at 0.1 to 3.0 mg/kg.

Assay used: immunoSEQ multiplex PCR; TCRdb lists only in-frame clones, some missing. The table lists 25,000 to 30,000 clones, roughly 84% of them singletons. CDR1 is SEHNR and CDR2 is FQNEAQ in the germline V gene (reference sequence). The CDR3 contains 15 residues. V lost 8 bases, J lost 3 bases, and 14 bases lay in between. This chain joins TRBV7-9 and TRBJ1-6; D not resolved. This sequence was found in an adult with an advanced solid tumor such as melanoma, head and neck, liver or kidney cancer. This material consisted of CD4+ or CD8+ T cells sorted from blood, taken in a trial of the OX40 agonist ivuxolimab. The CDR3 loop reads CASGEGADYNSPLHF. Here the CDR3 DNA reads TGTGCCAGCGGGGAGGGAGCGGACTATAATTCACCCCTCCACTTT.